This record looks at one T cell receptor beta chain sequence and its context. Its antigen remains undetermined. No conserved phenylalanine or tryptophan ends this CDR3, so it is likely a read error. TCR alpha and beta CDR3 regions were amplified with the iRepertoire nested amplicon-rescue multiplex PCR (arm-PCR) platform from RNA. One-step reverse transcription and amplification used about 90-400 ng of tissue mRNA or PBMC total RNA as input. Following bead purification, Illumina adapters were added through a secondary multiplex PCR, and the libraries were then gel-purified between 200 and 400 bp. Demultiplexing relied on internal 6-nucleotide barcodes carried by the libraries. Libraries were sequenced on an Illumina MiSeq with 2x220 or 2x250 nucleotide paired-end reads. On the authors' methods: Paired reads were merged using FLASH 1.2.11 and were aligned to the GRCh37 human genome using BWA-MEM, after which TRA and TRB reads were extracted. An IMGT-derived reference of cassette sequences and CDR3 motifs, with pseudogenes included, was used for V and J assignment. Reads were translated in three frames, and productive CDR3s were defined as those with a C...FGXG motif and no stop codons. A clonotype was defined as a unique combination of a V-J cassette pair and a CDR3 amino acid sequence. Reads were filtered by Hamming distance, with the threshold set by the sequence error rate of each sample in mapped regions. TCRdb redid the processing of the public reads, applying fastp at Q25 and MiXCR, and retained in-frame beta chains. Rows with one shared CDR3 protein collapse into an entry with the most common genes and DNA. The V and J calls shown here were made by TCRdb, not taken from the authors' results. The sample contains about 190,000 distinct CDR3 sequences, 32% of them found a single time. The top ten clones comprise around 20% of the sample.

This entry is derived from a study of glioma-infiltrating T cells listed by TCRdb under 2016. About the study as a whole: Glioma tissue, non-neoplastic brain tissue and matched peripheral blood mononuclear cells were used as sources from which TCR alpha- and beta-chain repertoires were sequenced. To measure divergence between tissue and blood T-cell populations, each tissue-infiltrating repertoire was compared with the peripheral blood repertoire of the same patient. Three low-grade glioma patients, roughly 8 primary glioblastoma patients and three non-glioma patients contributing non-neoplastic brain tissue were included in the paired cohort. Results the study describes overall, beyond this receptor: Group comparisons were based on small numbers of patients: three non-neoplastic, three low-grade glioma and about eight glioblastoma patients. Very few CDR3 sequences were found to be shared between tissue and blood, and this scarcity was attributed to high CDR3 diversity and limited sampling. In non-neoplastic patients, VJ-independent divergence between tissue and blood fell below expectation, whereas in all gliomas, and especially in low-grade gliomas, the divergence rose above expectation.

The germline ends are 3 bases apart after V is trimmed by 9 bases and J by 3 bases. The CDR3 adds up to 9 amino acids, both ends counted. Left in the record is the CDR3 DNA by itself, 27 bases read in frame from the first base. Via the germline V gene (reference sequence), CDR1 is MNHEY and CDR2 SMNVEV. The sequenced sample was glioma tissue, nonneoplastic brain tissue, or PBMCs (not recorded which). The rearranged chain carries TRBV27 and TRBJ2-7, with the D gene call left open. The clonotype comes from a human donor with low-grade glioma or glioblastoma, undergoing nonglioma brain surgery, or in good health (not recorded which). The encoded CDR3 is CARYYEQYL. The bases read TGTGCCAGATACTACGAGCAGTACCTC.